This TCR beta chain was profiled in a study of T cell repertoires in cytomegalovirus infection. Overall study context: An indication of both CMV infection and matching HLA type came from public TCR beta signatures. Study observations and caveats: HLA-C-restricted CMV-specific TCR beta clonotypes were dominant in the ex vivo response. There were carriers of CMV plus the relevant HLA, and cumulative public TCR beta family frequency identified them.

Of note for this clonotype: No antigen is known for it.

Trimming removed 3 bases at V and 5 bases at J, with 10 bases between. Germline V gene sequence: CDR1 LGHDT, CDR2 YNNKEL (reference sequence). The length of the CDR3 is 14 residues. TCRdb processed the reads anew with MiXCR; each CDR3 protein has one entry. The table records 700,000 to 950,000 distinct CDR3 sequences, approximately 30% of them present only once. The sequence derives from a human donor in good health (CMV status not recorded). Some clones in this sample may be carry-over from other donors' samples. The specimen was cultured CD8+ T cells from PBMCs, collected from culture after CMV antigen stimulation. The chain employs TRBV3-1 and TRBJ2-2; the D gene is possibly TRBD1 (5 bases). The CDR3 DNA reads TGTGCCAGCAGCCAGGGGCGGCGGACCGGGGAGCTGTTTTTT. It codes for CASSQGRRTGELFF.